One T cell receptor (beta chain) is described in this entry. This clonotype was detected many times. Its antigen remains unidentified. The input lacks base qualities; no much larger clone sits a single base away. From a lookup of the germline V gene, CDR1 and CDR2 are SGHTA and FQGNSA. Measured from the cysteine to the phenylalanine, the CDR3 is 17 residues long. CDR3 DNA only is kept here, 51 bases in frame from base 1. V drops 4 bases and J drops 6 bases, leaving 24 bases in between. What this sample's treatment or condition label stands for: allogeneic hematopoietic cell transplantation with graft depleted of TCRalphabeta T cells and CD19 B cells. The children who served as transplant recipients had been given grafts of TCRalphabeta/CD19-depleted allogeneic hematopoietic cells. Libraries were constructed by PCR. The listed sequencing device is Illumina HiSeq 2500. Molecular barcoding was employed in the preparation of TCR libraries, with unique molecular identifiers being used to normalize TCRbeta repertoire quantification. TCRdb applied fastp at Q25 and MiXCR to the public reads, then kept only in-frame beta chains. Duplicate CDR3 protein sequences are folded into a single record with the most common DNA and genes. The sample data list over 90,000 distinct CDR3 sequences, and approximately 8% of these were observed just once. The top ten constitute about 15% of the sample.

The sample originates from a study of T-cell reconstitution after alpha-beta-depleted transplantation in children (dated by TCRdb to 2016 to 2017). Background for the entire study: Using TCR repertoire profiling, the study followed T-cell immune reconstitution in a quantitative way in children after TCRalphabeta/CD19-depleted allogeneic hematopoietic cell transplantation. The study at large found these results: The apparently early recovery of alphabetaT-cell counts about two months after transplant reportedly depended on only several hundred rapidly expanded clones that came from non-depleted graft cells. The frequencies of hyperexpanded clones fell over the following months, and after one year, T-cell counts and TCRbeta diversity were mostly attributed to newly produced T cells. In some patients, high TCRbeta diversity at day 60 was attributed to recipient T cells and intrathymic progenitors that had survived conditioning.

The receptor's source is a boy between 2 and 15 years old with acute lymphoblastic leukemia, due to receive a stem cell transplant. The chain is made from TRBV7-2 and TRBJ1-1, and TRBD1 may be the D gene, going by 5 matching bases. The input for sequencing was PBMCs, taken before TCRalphabeta/CD19-depleted stem cell transplant. The base sequence is TGTGCCAGCAGCTCCCCCCGGGGGGGGATCTGGAGGGCTGAAGCTTTCTTT. Its product reads: CASSSPRGGIWRAEAFF.